The 6 T cell receptor beta chains presented below share a single source sample, sequenced in a study of T cell repertoires in cytomegalovirus infection (dated 2019 in TCRdb). Instrument on record: Illumina HiSeq 1500. TCRdb reprocessed the public reads (quality trimming at Q25 with fastp, clone calling with MiXCR) and kept in-frame beta chains. Merged by CDR3 protein, the rows form single entries marked with the most common genes and DNA. Within this sample are 560,000 or so distinct CDR3 sequences, with 16% of them counted one time only. Together, the top ten hold roughly a quarter of the sample. Sample: CD8+ T cells from PBMCs. All receptors come from a human donor in good health (CMV status not recorded). Some clones in this sample may be carry-over from other donors' samples.

This clonotype was recorded many times. This chain joins TRBV12-3 or TRBV12-4 and TRBJ2-2; 7 bases fit TRBD2. V lost 10 bases, J lost 0 bases, and 14 bases stayed unmatched. This CDR3 contains 17 residues. This chain's CDR3 is CATWTSSLNANTGELFF. CDR3 in DNA: TGTGCCACTTGGACTAGTTCGCTTAACGCGAACACCGGGGAGCTGTTTTTT.

This clonotype was counted between two and nine times. V and J are TRBV13 and TRBJ2-1; D tentatively fits TRBD1 or TRBD2 (5 bases each). The CDR3 runs to 14 residues. Per germline, CDR1 PRHDT and CDR2 FYEKMQ (reference sequence). V lost 5 bases, J lost 9 bases, and 17 bases lay in between. CDR3 DNA sequence: TGTGCCAGCAGCCCCGGGACGGAGGCTACTGAGCAGTTCTTC. This encodes CASSPGTEATEQFF.

As regards this clonotype: In this CDR3 the conserved last residue, phenylalanine or tryptophan, is missing, so a read error is likely. The DNA is left out, because the CDR3 cannot be placed on it with certainty; the CDR3 is given as TCRdb lists it. The rearrangement joins TRBV7-2 to TRBJ1-1. CDR1 is SGHTA, CDR2 FQGNSA, per germline. The CDR3 region is 10 residues in length, termini included. CDR3: CASGTVESFC.

This clonotype occurred many times. The J gene is TRBJ2-7, the V gene TRBV27, with D possibly being TRBD1 or TRBD2 (5 bases each). Deletions cut 6 bases from V and 3 bases from J, with 15 bases between. The CDR3 totals 14 residues. Germline CDR1 is MNHEY and CDR2 is SMNVEV (reference sequence). The CDR3 region has the DNA TGTGCCAGCAGCATATCGGGACCGCACTACGAGCAGTACTTC. Translated, it gives CASSISGPHYEQYF.

This chain joins TRBV6-1 and TRBJ2-7; D might be TRBD1 (6 bases). Looked up from germline, CDR1 is MNHNS and CDR2 is SASEGT. Trimming removed 4 bases from V and 3 bases from J, with 16 bases in between. The CDR3 runs to 15 residues. The CDR3 region is CASSAPYREGYEQYF. CDR3 in DNA: TGTGCCAGCAGTGCGCCTTACAGGGAAGGCTACGAGCAGTACTTC.

This clonotype was counted ten times or more. J is TRBJ2-5 and V is TRBV6-6, with TRBD1 matching 7 bases. V trimming: 6 bases; J trimming: 1 base; junction bases outside the gene matches: 8. The length of the CDR3 is 15 residues. Germline assignment: CDR1 MNHNY and CDR2 SVGAGI (reference sequence). The CDR3 loop is CASRDGQVPQETQYF. CDR3 nucleotides: TGTGCCAGCAGGGACGGACAGGTCCCCCAAGAGACCCAGTACTTC.